The 11 T cell receptor beta chains presented below share a single source sample, sequenced in a study of blood T cells in healthy people across ages. Then a second PCR, running roughly 7 to 11 cycles, was carried out with a sample-barcoded 5' primer and a J-beta primer mix. One entry per CDR3 protein results from TCRdb running MiXCR on the 5' RACE reads. The sample carries about 2 million distinct CDR3 sequences, roughly 49% recorded once. The sequenced sample consisted of blood. The receptors stem from a middle-aged woman in good health.

This clonotype appeared a few times. The chain combines TRBV5-6 with TRBJ1-1; 10 nucleotides align to TRBD1. The CDR3 runs 12 residues. With V trimmed by 0 bases and J by 10 bases, 0 bases remained unmatched. Germline V gives CDR1 SGHDT, CDR2 YYEEEE. CDR3 DNA sequence: TGTGCCAGCAGCTTGGGGACAGGGGGAGCTTTCTTT. It codes for CASSLGTGGAFF.

The V and J genes are TRBV7-2 and TRBJ1-2, with D possibly matching TRBD1 (6 bases). The CDR3 has 16 amino acids. V was shortened by 1 base and J by 6 bases, with 18 bases between the two germline ends. CDR1 and CDR2 from the germline V gene are SGHTA and FQGNSA. CDR3 loop: CASSLVGAGGENGYTF. DNA for the CDR3: TGTGCCAGCAGCTTAGTGGGAGCGGGGGGCGAAAATGGCTACACCTTC.

The chain has TRBV6-4 and TRBJ2-1; 12 bases match TRBD2. CDR1 and CDR2 (germline): MRHNA, SNTAGT. CDR3 length: 16 amino acids. The ends lost 0 bases at V and 10 bases at J; junction bases unmatched: 7. DNA of the CDR3: TGTGCCAGCAGTGACTCGACTAGCGGGGGCCAGGGGGAGCAGTTCTTC. Translation gives CASSDSTSGGQGEQFF.

The rearrangement uses TRBV7-9 and TRBJ2-3; 7 nucleotides align to TRBD2. The CDR3 contains 15 residues. Unmatched junction bases numbered 7, after V lost 7 bases and J lost 0 bases. Germline V CDR1 and CDR2: SEHNR, FQNEAQ (reference sequence). The DNA of the CDR3 is TGTGCCAGCATGGGAAGCGGGACTAGCACAGATACGCAGTATTTT. Translating gives CASMGSGTSTDTQYF.

CDR3 residues: CSARWDRGRPQHF. The CDR3 nucleotides are TGCAGTGCTAGATGGGACAGGGGAAGGCCCCAGCATTTT. The genes are TRBV20-1 and TRBJ1-5, with TRBD1 identical over 10 bases. The CDR3 has 13 amino acids. The germline gives CDR1 DFQATT, CDR2 SNEGSKA (reference sequence). The trim removed 2 bases at V and 9 bases at J, leaving 4 bases unmatched.

At least ten counts were recorded for this clonotype. This rearrangement joins TRBV5-6 to TRBJ2-3; 8 positions match TRBD2. Germline V gene data show CDR1 as SGHDT and CDR2 as YYEEEE. The CDR3 runs 14 residues. V trimming: 4 bases; J trimming: 2 bases; junction bases outside the gene matches: 3. CDR3 nucleotides: TGTGCCAGCAGCCGAGCGGGGGTCACAGATACGCAGTATTTT. This gives the protein CASSRAGVTDTQYF.

The chain is built from TRBV5-5 and TRBJ1-4, with D hard to call. The CDR3 totals 14 residues. V lost 2 bases and J 8 bases, leaving 13 bases between the germline ends. Per the germline V gene, CDR1 is SGHKS and CDR2 is YYEKEE (reference sequence). The CDR3 bases are TGTGCCAGCAGCTTTCTTACTCTTCGGGAAAAACTGTTTTTT. Protein product: CASSFLTLREKLFF.

This rearrangement joins TRBV3-1 to TRBJ2-6; no firm D call. Trimming took off 6 bases at V and 4 bases at J, with 10 bases between the two ends. Germline CDR1 LGHDT, CDR2 YNNKEL (reference sequence). The CDR3 consists of 14 residues. CDR3 protein: CASRRTGGANVLTF. The CDR3, as DNA: TGTGCCAGCAGACGAACCGGGGGGGCCAACGTCCTGACTTTC. The variable domain in full, with the rest retrieved from reference TRBV3-1 and TRBJ2-6, is DTAVSQTPKYLVTQMGNDKSIKCEQNLGHDTMYWYKQDSKKFLKIMFSYNNKELIINETVPNRFSPKSPDKAHLNLHINSLELGDSAVYFCASRRTGGANVLTFGAGSRLTVL.

This clonotype was recorded at least ten times. The chain links TRBV20-1 to TRBJ2-4; possible D gene TRBD1, 5 bases. From germline, CDR1 is DFQATT and CDR2 SNEGSKA (reference sequence). The V end lost 0 bases, the J end lost 0 bases, and 15 bases lay between the germline ends. The length of the CDR3 is 17 residues. The CDR3 DNA reads as TGCAGTGCTAGAGATAGGCGACAGTCACTAGCCAAAAACATTCAGTACTTC. It is translated as CSARDRRQSLAKNIQYF.

This clonotype occurred a few times. The J gene is TRBJ2-5, the V gene TRBV29-1, with D perhaps assigned TRBD1 or TRBD2 (5 bases each). CDR1 and CDR2 from the germline V gene are SQVTM and ANQGSEA. The CDR3 loop spans 13 amino acids. V gave up 3 bases and J gave up 5 bases, with 13 bases separating them. The CDR3 DNA is TGCAGCGTTGAGAGGGGACGGACCGAGACCCAGTACTTC. Its protein product is CSVERGRTETQYF.

The chain links TRBV2 to TRBJ2-1; the match to TRBD2 covers 7 bases. Trimming at V came to 2 bases and at J to 9 bases, leaving 13 bases not matched to a gene. Germline CDR1 SNHLY, CDR2 FYNNEI. This CDR3 comprises 16 residues. DNA of the CDR3: TGTGCCAGCAGTGAACATGTGACAGCGGGGATTAGTGAGCAGTTCTTC. Translation: CASSEHVTAGISEQFF.